This TCR beta chain is from a study of beta chain features in type 1 diabetes. V lost 10 bases to trimming and J lost 6 bases; unmatched junction nucleotides: 14. Germline loops: CDR1 MNHNY, CDR2 SVGAGI (reference sequence). The CDR3 contains 15 residues. To note about this clone: Its antigen is not identified.

Overall study findings and caveats: TCRB CDR3s from Type 1 diabetes patients were moderately but significantly shorter in all four CD4+ subsets. The naive, central memory and Treg TCRB repertoires looked more alike in patients than they did in healthy donors.

As every portion of the isolated RNA was reverse transcribed, the sequencing read expressed TCRB transcripts. Only in-frame clones appear in the TCRdb table, and some are missing; sequencing was by immunoSEQ multiplex PCR. The repertoire includes approximately 160,000 clones, about 8.5% of them detected once, and 0.65% sits in the top ten. The sample consisted of central memory CD4+ T cells from blood. The receptor was derived from a man aged 18 to 29 in good health. This rearrangement joins TRBV6-6 to TRBJ2-2; 7 bases match TRBD1. CDR3: CATTGTDNQAGELFF. The CDR3 DNA follows: TGTGCCACGACCGGGACAGACAATCAAGCCGGGGAGCTGTTTTTT.